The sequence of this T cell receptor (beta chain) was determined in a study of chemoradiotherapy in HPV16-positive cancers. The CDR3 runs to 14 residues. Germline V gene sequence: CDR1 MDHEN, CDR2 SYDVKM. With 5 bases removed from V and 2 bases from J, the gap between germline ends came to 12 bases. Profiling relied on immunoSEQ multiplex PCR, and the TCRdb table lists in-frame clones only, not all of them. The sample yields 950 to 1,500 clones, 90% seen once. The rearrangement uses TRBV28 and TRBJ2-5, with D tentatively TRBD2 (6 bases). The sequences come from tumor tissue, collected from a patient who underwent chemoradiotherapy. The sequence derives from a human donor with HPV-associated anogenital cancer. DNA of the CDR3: TGTGCCAGCAGTGGCGGGAACAGACAAGAGACCCAGTACTTC. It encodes CASSGGNRQETQYF.